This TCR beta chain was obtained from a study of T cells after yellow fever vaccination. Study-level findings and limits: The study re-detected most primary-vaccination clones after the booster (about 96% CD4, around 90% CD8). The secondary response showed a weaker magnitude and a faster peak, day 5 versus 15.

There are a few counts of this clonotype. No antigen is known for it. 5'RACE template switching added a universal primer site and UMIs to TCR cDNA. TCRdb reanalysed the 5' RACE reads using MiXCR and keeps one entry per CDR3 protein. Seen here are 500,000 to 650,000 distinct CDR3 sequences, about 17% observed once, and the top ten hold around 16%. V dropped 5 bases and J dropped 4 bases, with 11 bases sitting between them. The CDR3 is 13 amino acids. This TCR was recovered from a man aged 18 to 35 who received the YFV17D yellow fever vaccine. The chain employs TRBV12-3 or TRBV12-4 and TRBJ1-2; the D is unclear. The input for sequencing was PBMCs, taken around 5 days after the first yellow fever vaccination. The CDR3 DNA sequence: TGTGCCAGCAGTCCCGGTCTGGCCTATGGCTACACCTTC. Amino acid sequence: CASSPGLAYGYTF.